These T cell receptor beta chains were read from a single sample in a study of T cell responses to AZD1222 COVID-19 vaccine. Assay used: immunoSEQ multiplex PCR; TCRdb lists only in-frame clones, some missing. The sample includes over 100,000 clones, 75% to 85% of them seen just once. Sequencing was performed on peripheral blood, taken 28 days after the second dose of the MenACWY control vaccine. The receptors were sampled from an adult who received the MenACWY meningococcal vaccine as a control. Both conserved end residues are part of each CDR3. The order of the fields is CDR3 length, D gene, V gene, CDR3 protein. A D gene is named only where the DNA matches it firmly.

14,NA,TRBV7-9,CASSPGTAGNTIYF
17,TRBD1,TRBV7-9,CASIPGTGGAEDTEAFF
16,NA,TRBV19,CASSIRIGAGANVLTF
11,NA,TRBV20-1,CSASRGSEQFF
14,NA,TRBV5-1,CASNVGSTNEKLFF
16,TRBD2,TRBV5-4,CASSSLGVAGVETQYF
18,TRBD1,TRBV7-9,CASSPPRDRGRGGTEAFF
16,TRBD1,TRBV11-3,CASSLRDRGLAGELFF
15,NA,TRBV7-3,CASSVTPGDTGELFF
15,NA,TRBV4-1,CASSQDGVDYNEQFF
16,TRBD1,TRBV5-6,CASSSPGTGGTNVLTF
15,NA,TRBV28,CASSSLQEANYGYTF
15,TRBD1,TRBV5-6,CASSPRGQGAYTIYF
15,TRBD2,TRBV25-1,CASSDSRGGWETQYF
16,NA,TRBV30,CAWSQVGVAGANVLTF
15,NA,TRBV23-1,CASSEKKQGPGEQYF
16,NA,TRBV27,CASRSRVVGILNEQFF
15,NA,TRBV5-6,CASSFLSGSDTEAFF
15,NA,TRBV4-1,CASSQLRTVNTEAFF
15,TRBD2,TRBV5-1,CASSFGGSDIGELFF
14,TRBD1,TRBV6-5,CASSAGGGTGELFF
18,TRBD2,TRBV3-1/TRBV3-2,CASSQGRVASGSSMEQFF
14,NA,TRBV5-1,CASSPTSAPSTQYF
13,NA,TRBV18,CASSPGTENEQFF
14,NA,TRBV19,CASRATELYSPLHF
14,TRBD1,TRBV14,CASSQTDRGYIQYF
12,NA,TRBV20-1,CSASPSQETQYF
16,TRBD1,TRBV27,CASSLYGDSPNSPLHF
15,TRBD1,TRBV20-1,CSASLKQGANTEAFF
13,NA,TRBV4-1,CASSQEKNTEAFF
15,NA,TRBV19,CASSIDLPGNQPQHF
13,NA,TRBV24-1,CATSTRDPGELFF
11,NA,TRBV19,CASRGYDEQYF
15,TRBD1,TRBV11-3,CASSFDRGQSTEAFF
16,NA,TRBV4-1,CASSLGPDRTNEKLFF
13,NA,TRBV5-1,CASSLRDEGRAFF
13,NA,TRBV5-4,CASSLGRNNEQFF
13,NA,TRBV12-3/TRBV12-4,CASTRSRRNEQFF
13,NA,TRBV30,CAWSVEGYYGYTF
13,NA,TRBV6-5,CASRPRQTDTQYF
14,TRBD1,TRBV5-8,CASSLYPSDRGLFF
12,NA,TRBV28,CASDSAQIPQHF
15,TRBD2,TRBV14,CASSQAGGSYNEQFF
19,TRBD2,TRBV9,CASSPHLASGGAGTGELFF
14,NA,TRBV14,CASSHRGRPYGYTF
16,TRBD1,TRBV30,CAWRRVMGQYNSPLHF
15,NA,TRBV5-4,CASSLEARGTGELFF
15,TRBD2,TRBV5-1,CASSLSGRGDNEQFF
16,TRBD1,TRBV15,CATSRRSGTADNEQFF
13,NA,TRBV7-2,CASSLVDSSTAFF
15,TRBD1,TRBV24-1,CATSEGQNSNQPQHF
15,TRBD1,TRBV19,CASSIGTGETDTQYF
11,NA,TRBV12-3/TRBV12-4,CASRAGYKLIF
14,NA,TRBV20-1,CSASPIGLDYGYTF
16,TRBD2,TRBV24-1,CATGLAGVKNTGELFF
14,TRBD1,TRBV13,CASSNDRGNSPLHF
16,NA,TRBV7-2,CASSLDPGPNTGELFF
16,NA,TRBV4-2,CASSQEASLIPDGYTF
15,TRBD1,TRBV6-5,CASRRTGTESQPQHF
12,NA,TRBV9,CASSDGGSGYTF